These 10 T cell receptor beta chains were sequenced from one sample in a study of blood T cell repertoires in COVID-19. The repertoire was sequenced with immunoSEQ multiplex PCR; TCRdb's copy has only in-frame clones and lacks some. The sample lists about 300,000 clones, about 82% occurring once. What was sequenced was peripheral blood. The receptors here all came from a woman between 50 and 59 years old with acute or convalescent COVID-19.

J is TRBJ2-5 and V is TRBV5-1; 9 bases fit TRBD1. The length of the CDR3 is 16 residues. V shed 1 base and J 5 bases; nucleotides not matched to a gene: 9. Germline V gives CDR1 SGHRS, CDR2 YFSETQ. CDR3 nucleotides: TGCGCCAGCAGCTTGACAGGGGGCAACGTTTGGGAGACCCAGTACTTC. This gives the protein CASSLTGGNVWETQYF.

The CDR3 DNA sequence: TGTGCCACGACCCCCGGGACAGGGGTTCCCTACGAGCAGTACTTC. Translation gives CATTPGTGVPYEQYF. V is TRBV15 and J is TRBJ2-7; 10 bases align to TRBD1. V shed 9 bases and J 2 bases; nucleotides not matched to a gene: 10. CDR1 and CDR2 from the germline V gene are LNHNV and YYDKDF (reference sequence). The CDR3 runs to 15 residues.

The V and J genes are TRBV7-9 and TRBJ2-2; 11 positions agree with TRBD1. Germline V gene lookup returns CDR1 SEHNR and CDR2 FQNEAQ (reference sequence). V dropped 0 bases and J dropped 5; count of bases not matched to a gene: 8. The CDR3 is 18 residues long. DNA for the CDR3: TGTGCCAGCAGCTTAGCCCCGGGACAGGGGGTAGGAACCGGGGAGCTGTTTTTT. This sequence encodes CASSLAPGQGVGTGELFF.

This clone was counted once. The rearrangement joins TRBV19 to TRBJ2-3; 10 nucleotides align to TRBD2. Per germline, CDR1 LNHDA and CDR2 SQIVND (reference sequence). Unmatched junction bases numbered 7, after V lost 6 bases and J lost 1 base. The CDR3 extends over 16 amino acids. CDR3 in amino acids: CASSPRAGGGTDTQYF. The DNA for the CDR3 is TGTGCCAGTAGCCCCCGAGCGGGAGGGGGCACAGATACGCAGTATTTT.

This chain connects TRBV28 to TRBJ1-5, with D tentatively TRBD1 (5 bases). The CDR3 is 16 amino acids. Germline assignment: CDR1 MDHEN and CDR2 SYDVKM. V was clipped by 3 bases and J by 1 base, with 13 bases between them. CDR3 amino acids: CASSLGGLISNQPQHF. As DNA, the CDR3 is TGTGCCAGCAGTTTGGGGGGGTTGATCAGCAATCAGCCCCAGCATTTT.

This clone was seen a single time. The rearrangement links TRBV5-1 to TRBJ1-2, with 7 bases that match TRBD1. Germline values: CDR1 SGHRS, CDR2 YFSETQ. V shed 0 bases and J 6 bases; nucleotides not matched to a gene: 8. The CDR3 is made up of 15 amino acids. The CDR3 bases are TGCGCCAGCAGCTTGGCGACAGGGAGAAAGGATGGCTACACCTTC. This gives the protein CASSLATGRKDGYTF.

The chain recombines TRBV7-3 with TRBJ2-3; 7 nucleotides agree with TRBD2. This CDR3 contains 15 residues. V lost 4 bases and J lost 2; bases outside the gene matches: 6. Germline V gives CDR1 SGHTA, CDR2 FQGTGA. CDR3 in DNA: TGTGCCAGCAGCTCCGTAGCGGGTCTCACAGATACGCAGTATTTT. Protein product: CASSSVAGLTDTQYF.

The V gene is TRBV12-3 or TRBV12-4, the J gene TRBJ2-5; perhaps TRBD1 as D (6 bases). V was pared by 7 bases and J by 4 bases, with 13 bases between. The CDR3 is 13 residues long. Here the CDR3 reads CASTTGLSETQYF. The CDR3 DNA reads as TGTGCCAGCACCACAGGGCTTTCAGAGACCCAGTACTTC.

The chain joins TRBV27 to TRBJ1-6; D is possibly TRBD1 (5 bases). The CDR3 contains 14 residues. Trimming left V 11 bases short and J 7 bases short, with 18 bases between. Germline lookup yields CDR1 MNHEY and CDR2 SMNVEV (reference sequence). The CDR3 sequence is CASKSDTANSPLHF. DNA for the CDR3: TGTGCCTCTAAATCGGACACAGCCAATTCACCCCTCCACTTT.

This clone was seen a handful of times. V gene TRBV6-6 combines with J gene TRBJ1-5, with a tentative D call TRBD1 (5 bases). Germline values: CDR1 MNHNY, CDR2 SVGAGI (reference sequence). The V and J ends lost 4 bases and 5 bases respectively, with 12 bases between them. The CDR3 covers 14 residues. CDR3 sequence reads: CASSWPGRDQPQHF. Written as DNA, the CDR3 is TGTGCCAGCAGTTGGCCAGGGAGGGATCAGCCCCAGCATTTT.